This T cell receptor (beta chain) was sequenced during a study of CD8+CD57+ T cells in acquired aplastic anemia (dated by TCRdb to the late 2010s). For the study in its entirety: A mean of approximately 3 ug of DNA, ranging from about 0.19 to 30 ug, was extracted from sorted CD4+ and CD8+ cells. An average of approximately 10 million reads for CD4+ cells and 11 million to 13 million reads for CD8+ cells was obtained from healthy donor samples.

In this study, sorted CD4+ and CD8+ T cells from the blood of healthy subjects and of severe aplastic anemia patients had their TCR repertoires deep-sequenced. Ficoll-Paque density gradient centrifugation was used to isolate peripheral blood mononuclear cells. CD4+ and CD8+ T cells were sorted by FACS or magnetic beads before DNA extraction. There are 14 amino acids in the CDR3, from cysteine to phenylalanine inclusive. The entry retains the CDR3 DNA only, 42 bases that are in frame from base 1. V loses 8 bases, J loses 0 bases, and the germline ends lie 12 bases apart. As encoded in the germline V gene, CDR1 is SNHLY while CDR2 is FYNNEI. TCR beta VDJ combination and CDR3 sequence profiling used genomic DNA as the template. An Illumina HiSeq 2000 was the platform used for TCR repertoire sequencing. In the original analysis: TRBV/TRBJ rearrangement plots, CDR3 size and DJ length profiles, and Simpson's diversity index were used to evaluate the repertoires. The immunodominant clone was defined as the most abundant DNA sequence in deep sequencing data. CDR3 amino acid sequences were checked for sharing across subjects and were also compared against the VDJdb database and published repertoires. The public reads were reanalyzed by TCRdb: fastp trimming at Q25, MiXCR alignment, in-frame beta chains only. Identical CDR3 proteins give one entry, which carries the most common genes and DNA. TCRdb, not the original authors, processed these V and J calls. The sample includes roughly 420,000 distinct CDR3 sequences, with 65% to 80% observed a single time. The top ten clonotypes cover approximately 3.9% of the sample.

About this clonotype itself: It has no known antigen specificity. Base qualities are not at hand, and no much larger clone is one base apart.

Study-level results and caveats: CD8+ Simpson's diversity did not differ significantly between patients and healthy controls (P=0.060). Roughly 29 CD8+ CDR3 sequences were found to be shared between patients and controls, but these sequences appeared to be highly expressed in patients and within the immunodominant clones of the patients.

The chain is encoded by TRBV2 joined to TRBJ2-3; no D gene call is confident. The sample was sorted CD4+, CD8+, or CD8+CD57+ T cells (not recorded which) from PBMCs. This TCR was sampled from a human donor in good health, serving as a control. The nucleotides are TGTGCCAGCGGTGGGCGGACCAGCACAGATACGCAGTATTTT. The translation is CASGGRTSTDTQYF.